This is a list of T cell receptor beta chains from one sample in a study of blood T cell repertoires in COVID-19. The repertoire was sequenced with immunoSEQ multiplex PCR; TCRdb's copy has only in-frame clones and lacks some. The sample consists of 200,000 or so clones, about 80% of them appearing once. The sequenced material came from PBMCs or T cells enriched from blood (not recorded which). These receptors were taken from a man aged 40-49 years who had recovered from COVID-19. Each CDR3 is given with its conserved first and last residue. The order of the fields is clone size, D gene, V gene, J gene, CDR3 protein, CDR3 DNA. D genes are given only for firm matches. Clone size is stated in some rows and not others, as once, few, many or a class when expanded.

>.|TRBD2|TRBV18|TRBJ2-3
CASSPPNSGGAGDTQYF
TGTGCCAGCTCACCGCCGAACAGCGGGGGGGCAGGAGATACGCAGTATTTT
>.|.|TRBV5-1|TRBJ2-7
CASRVGGSYEQYF
TGCGCCAGCAGGGTAGGCGGGTCCTACGAGCAGTACTTC
>.|.|TRBV5-1|TRBJ1-1
CASSFNSLNTEAFF
TGCGCCAGCAGCTTCAACAGTTTGAACACTGAAGCTTTCTTT
>.|TRBD2|TRBV3-1/TRBV3-2|TRBJ2-5
CASADRGGRETQYF
TGTGCCAGCGCAGACCGGGGGGGCCGCGAGACCCAGTACTTC
>.|TRBD1|TRBV24-1|TRBJ1-2
CATSGDSGYTF
TGTGCCACCAGCGGGGACAGTGGCTACACCTTC
>.|.|TRBV14|TRBJ1-4
CASSQGGREKLFF
TGTGCCAGCAGCCAAGGCGGGAGGGAAAAACTGTTTTTT
>few|.|TRBV4-2|TRBJ2-3
CASSQRGDTQYF
TGTGCCAGCAGTCAGAGGGGGGATACGCAGTATTTT
>few|.|TRBV6-5|TRBJ2-5
CASTQRQAGVETQYF
TGTGCCAGCACCCAAAGACAGGCCGGGGTGGAGACCCAGTACTTC
>.|.|TRBV16|TRBJ1-2
CASSRVQGHYGYTF
TGTGCCAGCAGCCGAGTCCAGGGCCACTATGGCTACACCTTC
>.|.|TRBV5-1|TRBJ1-4
CASSLGRQNEKLFF
TGCGCCAGCAGCTTGGGTCGACAGAATGAAAAACTGTTTTTT
>.|TRBD1|TRBV5-1|TRBJ2-7
CASSSGQGRREQYF
TGCGCCAGCAGCTCGGGACAGGGACGAAGGGAGCAGTACTTC
>few|.|TRBV7-9|TRBJ1-2
CASSLRALLRGYTF
TGTGCCAGCAGCCTCCGAGCACTCTTGAGGGGCTACACCTTC
>.|.|TRBV6-5|TRBJ1-2
CASSPGRDYGYTF
TGTGCCAGCAGTCCGGGTCGGGACTATGGCTACACCTTC
>.|TRBD2|TRBV7-2|TRBJ2-7
CASSFTRGSYEQYF
TGTGCCAGCAGCTTCACGCGGGGGTCCTACGAGCAGTACTTC
>.|.|TRBV5-4|TRBJ1-2
CASTPEGVPHNYGYTF
TGTGCCAGCACCCCAGAGGGAGTACCCCATAACTATGGCTACACCTTC
>few|TRBD1|TRBV10-3|TRBJ2-5
CAISDVQGARWGETQYF
TGTGCCATCAGTGATGTTCAGGGGGCGAGGTGGGGAGAGACCCAGTACTTC
>.|TRBD1|TRBV7-9|TRBJ1-2
CASSFTGSQGHYGYTF
TGTGCCAGCAGCTTCACCGGGTCACAGGGGCACTATGGCTACACCTTC
>once|.|TRBV30|TRBJ1-6
CAWSVLNSPLHF
TGTGCCTGGAGTGTCCTTAATTCACCCCTCCACTTT
>.|.|TRBV12-3/TRBV12-4|TRBJ1-2
CAGGRGSYTF
TGTGCCGGCGGGCGAGGGAGCTACACCTTC
>.|.|TRBV6-2/TRBV6-3|TRBJ2-7
CASSTRGHSYYEQYF
TGTGCCAGCAGTACCCGTGGACACTCCTATTACGAGCAGTACTTC
>.|.|TRBV9|TRBJ1-1
CASSLPGQYTEAFF
TGTGCCAGCAGCTTACCGGGACAATACACTGAAGCTTTCTTT
>.|.|TRBV7-9|TRBJ2-7
CASSTRGLDEQYF
TGTGCCAGCAGCACACGGGGTTTGGACGAGCAGTACTTC
>.|TRBD1|TRBV27|TRBJ1-6
CASSLSHRGSSYNSPLHF
TGTGCCAGCAGTTTATCTCACAGGGGGAGCTCCTATAATTCACCCCTCCACTTT
>.|.|TRBV30|TRBJ1-2
CACAPGYAYGYTF
TGTGCCTGCGCCCCAGGGTACGCCTATGGCTACACCTTC
>.|TRBD1|TRBV5-4|TRBJ2-2
CASSQTGSGELFF
TGTGCCAGCAGCCAGACAGGGTCCGGGGAGCTGTTTTTT
>.|.|TRBV7-2|TRBJ2-2
CASTWGHMNTGELFF
TGTGCCAGCACCTGGGGACACATGAACACCGGGGAGCTGTTTTTT
>.|TRBD1|TRBV9|TRBJ1-5
CASSPGQGQPQHF
TGTGCCAGCAGCCCCGGACAGGGGCAGCCCCAGCATTTT
>.|TRBD1|TRBV6-6|TRBJ1-6
CASSRDSKNSPLHF
TGTGCCAGCAGTCGGGACAGTAAGAATTCACCCCTCCACTTT
>.|TRBD1|TRBV29-1|TRBJ1-6
CSVRDRGPNSPLHF
TGCAGCGTTCGCGACAGGGGCCCGAATTCACCCCTCCACTTT
>.|TRBD1|TRBV7-9|TRBJ1-2
CASRTGFAAGYTF
TGTGCCAGCAGGACAGGGTTCGCTGCTGGCTACACCTTC
>.|TRBD1|TRBV5-1|TRBJ2-7
CASSLAGGQVIYEQYF
TGCGCCAGCAGCTTGGCCGGGGGACAGGTGATCTACGAGCAGTACTTC
>.|.|TRBV5-1|TRBJ2-3
CASSLTRDSGTDTQYF
TGCGCCAGCAGCTTGACTCGGGACTCCGGCACAGATACGCAGTATTTT
>.|TRBD1|TRBV28|TRBJ1-4
CASSSPRQGAGEKLFF
TGTGCCAGCAGTTCCCCGCGTCAGGGGGCTGGTGAAAAACTGTTTTTT
>.|.|TRBV29-1|TRBJ2-3
CSARPGGTDTQYF
TGCAGCGCCCGCCCAGGGGGGACAGATACGCAGTATTTT
>few|TRBD1|TRBV28|TRBJ1-1
CASSSPLPGQGSEAFF
TGTGCCAGCAGTTCCCCGCTCCCGGGACAGGGGTCTGAAGCTTTCTTT
>.|.|TRBV29-1|TRBJ1-1
CSVEGWEDNYTEAFF
TGCAGCGTTGAAGGGTGGGAGGACAATTACACTGAAGCTTTCTTT
>.|TRBD2|TRBV20-1|TRBJ2-5
CSASSMGRSGGADQETQYF
TGCAGTGCTAGTTCGATGGGACGGAGCGGGGGGGCCGATCAAGAGACCCAGTACTTC
>few|TRBD1|TRBV14|TRBJ1-1
CASSRLTGMNTEAFF
TGTGCCAGCAGCCGCCTGACAGGGATGAACACTGAAGCTTTCTTT
>.|TRBD2|TRBV7-9|TRBJ2-1
CASSYERGRSNEQFF
TGTGCCAGCAGCTATGAGCGGGGGCGATCCAATGAGCAGTTCTTC
>.|.|TRBV4-1|TRBJ2-7
CASSQDRTADYEQYF
TGCGCCAGCAGCCAAGATAGGACAGCCGATTACGAGCAGTACTTC
>.|.|TRBV6-5|TRBJ2-7
CASSYGLISYEQYF
TGTGCCAGCAGTTATGGACTGATCTCCTACGAGCAGTACTTC
>.|.|TRBV19|TRBJ1-3
CASSIVRLSGRSAGNTIYF
TGTGCCAGTAGTATAGTCCGCCTCAGCGGACGGAGTGCCGGAAACACCATATATTTT
>.|.|TRBV28|TRBJ1-2
CASSLFSRAYGYTF
TGTGCCAGCAGTTTATTTTCCAGGGCGTATGGCTACACCTTC
>few|.|TRBV6-5|TRBJ1-1
CASSYSMGAGGTEAFF
TGTGCCAGCAGTTACTCGATGGGCGCGGGAGGCACTGAAGCTTTCTTT
>.|TRBD1|TRBV19|TRBJ1-2
CASATPQGASYGYTF
TGTGCCAGTGCCACCCCCCAGGGGGCCTCCTATGGCTACACCTTC
>.|.|TRBV28|TRBJ1-2
CASSLSKKYGYTF
TGTGCCAGCAGCCTCTCTAAAAAATATGGCTACACCTTC
>.|.|TRBV19|TRBJ1-6
CASSIAGTARNSPLHF
TGTGCCAGTAGTATAGCTGGAACAGCCAGGAATTCACCCCTCCACTTT
>.|TRBD1|TRBV11-2|TRBJ2-5
CASSRDRVETQYF
TGTGCCAGCAGTCGGGACAGGGTGGAGACCCAGTACTTC
>.|.|TRBV19|TRBJ2-6
CASSMLRGSGANVLTF
TGTGCCAGTAGTATGTTAAGGGGTTCTGGGGCCAACGTCCTGACTTTC
>.|.|TRBV3-1/TRBV3-2|TRBJ2-3
CASSQLVGGRADTQYF
TGTGCCAGCAGCCAACTCGTCGGGGGACGGGCGGATACGCAGTATTTT
>few|TRBD1|TRBV29-1|TRBJ2-7
CSVEWGQIGSYEQYF
TGCAGCGTTGAATGGGGACAGATTGGATCCTACGAGCAGTACTTC